The source of this TCR beta chain is a study of early T cells in non-severe SARS-CoV-2 infection. Study-level results: VDJdb matching skewed toward anti-spike CD8 responses, missing private and CD4 specificities.

With regard to this clonotype: Its target is unknown.

The ends were cut back, 5 bases at V and 3 bases at J, with 20 bases in the middle. Germline assignment: CDR1 MNHNS and CDR2 SASEGT. The CDR3 spans 18 residues. TCRdb processed the 5' RACE reads anew with MiXCR; each CDR3 protein has one entry. The sample consists of 61,000 or so distinct CDR3 sequences, around 12% of them appearing once. The rearrangement uses TRBV6-1 and TRBJ1-6; D perhaps matches TRBD1 (6 bases). Sequencing used whole blood, obtained at baseline. This clonotype was sampled from an adult who was a healthcare worker with PCR-confirmed SARS-CoV-2 infection or an uninfected control (not recorded which). The donor label of this sample is uncertain. This CDR3 reads CASSLEGNTDSYNSPLHF. In DNA form, the CDR3 reads TGTGCCAGCAGTCTCGAAGGGAACACGGACAGCTATAATTCACCCCTCCACTTT.